Presented here are 5 T cell receptor beta chains from one specimen sequenced in a study of CD8+ T cells in alopecia areata. Sequencing relied on a cDNA template that was reverse transcribed from extracted RNA. Data came from immunoSEQ multiplex PCR; TCRdb stores just in-frame clones and leaves some out. Of approximately 150,000 clones listed, approximately 56% are singletons. Sequencing was carried out using CD8+ T cells sorted from blood. Source of these receptors: a human donor in good health.

The genes are TRBV9 and TRBJ2-2; weak D call: TRBD2 (5 bases). V was pared by 4 bases and J by 8 bases, with 9 bases between. Germline-derived CDR1 and CDR2 are SGDLS and YYNGEE. This CDR3 spans 12 amino acids. The CDR3 spells CASSPGGGELFF. The CDR3 DNA follows: TGTGCCAGCAGCCCCGGCGGGGGGGAGCTGTTTTTT.

The chain employs TRBV28 and TRBJ2-3; D gene ambiguous. Trimming stripped 3 bases from V and 5 bases from J, with 6 bases between. This CDR3 is built from 12 residues. CDR1 and CDR2 from the germline V gene are MDHEN and SYDVKM. The CDR3: CASSFGRDTQYF. The CDR3 DNA sequence: TGTGCCAGCAGTTTTGGAAGAGATACGCAGTATTTT.

V is TRBV29-1 and J is TRBJ1-1; TRBD1 is a possible D gene (5 bases). The V gene's germline CDR1 is SQVTM and CDR2 ANQGSEA. The CDR3 loop spans 13 amino acids. Trimming stripped 8 bases from V and 0 bases from J, with 13 bases between. The CDR3 bases are TGCAGCACTCCGGGACGGATGAACACTGAAGCTTTCTTT. This encodes CSTPGRMNTEAFF.

This clone was found a few times. V usage is TRBV27 and J usage is TRBJ2-5; unclear D gene. Germline V lookup: CDR1 MNHEY, CDR2 SMNVEV (reference sequence). V was cut by 8 bases and J by 5 bases, with 12 bases left in between. The CDR3 is 12 residues long. CDR3: CASGRLAETQYF. The CDR3 coding sequence is TGTGCCAGCGGCCGGTTAGCCGAGACCCAGTACTTC.

The chain joins TRBV14 to TRBJ1-2; no reliable D call. V dropped 1 base and J dropped 6 bases, with 6 bases sitting between them. The CDR3 extends over 12 amino acids. Germline values: CDR1 SGHDN, CDR2 FVKESK. The DNA of the CDR3 is TGTGCCAGCAGCCAAGTCGGCAATGGCTACACCTTC. This translates into CASSQVGNGYTF.